This TCR beta chain was retrieved from a study of T-cell reconstitution after alpha-beta-depleted transplantation in children. CDR1 and CDR2 from the germline V gene are LGHDT and YNNKEL (reference sequence). J gave up 3 bases and V 4 bases, and 4 bases lay outside the gene matches. The CDR3 has 15 amino acids. This clonotype was recorded at least ten times. Unique molecular identifiers tagged the TCRbeta library. TCRdb analysed the PCR reads with MiXCR anew, one entry per CDR3 protein. Altogether about 240,000 distinct CDR3 sequences are present, approximately 12% being singletons, with the ten largest covering over 2%.

The sequencing used PBMCs from the stem cell graft donor, collected from the stem cell graft. The receptor's source is a human donor who donated a stem cell graft to a child with acute lymphoblastic leukemia. V and J are TRBV3-1 and TRBJ2-3; TRBD2 matches 10 bases. The CDR3 sequence is CASSLGLAETDTQYF. CDR3 bases: TGTGCCAGCAGCCTCGGACTAGCGGAAACAGATACGCAGTATTTT.